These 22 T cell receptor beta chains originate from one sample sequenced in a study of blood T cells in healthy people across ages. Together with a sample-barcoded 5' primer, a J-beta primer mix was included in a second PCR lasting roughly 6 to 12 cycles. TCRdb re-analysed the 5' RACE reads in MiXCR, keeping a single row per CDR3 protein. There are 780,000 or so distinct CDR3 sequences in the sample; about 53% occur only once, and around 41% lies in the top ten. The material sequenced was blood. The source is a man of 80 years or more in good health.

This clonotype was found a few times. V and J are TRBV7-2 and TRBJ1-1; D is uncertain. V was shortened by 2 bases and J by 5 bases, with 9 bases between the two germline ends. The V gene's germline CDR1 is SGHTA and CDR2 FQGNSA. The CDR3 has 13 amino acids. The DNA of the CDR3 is TGTGCCAGCAGCTTATCTGGTCGTACTGAAGCTTTCTTT. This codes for CASSLSGRTEAFF.

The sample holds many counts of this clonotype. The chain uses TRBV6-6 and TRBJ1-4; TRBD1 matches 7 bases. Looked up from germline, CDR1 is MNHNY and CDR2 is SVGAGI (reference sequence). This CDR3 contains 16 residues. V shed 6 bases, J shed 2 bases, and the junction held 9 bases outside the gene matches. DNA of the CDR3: TGTGCCAGCAGGGACACAGGGGACCTTACTAATGAAAAACTGTTTTTT. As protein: CASRDTGDLTNEKLFF.

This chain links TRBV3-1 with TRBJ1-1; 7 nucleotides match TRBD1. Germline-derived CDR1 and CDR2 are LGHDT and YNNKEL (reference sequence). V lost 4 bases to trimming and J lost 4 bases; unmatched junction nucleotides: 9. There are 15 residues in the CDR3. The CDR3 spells CASSPPRGPGTEAFF. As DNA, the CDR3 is TGTGCCAGCAGCCCACCAAGGGGGCCGGGCACTGAAGCTTTCTTT.

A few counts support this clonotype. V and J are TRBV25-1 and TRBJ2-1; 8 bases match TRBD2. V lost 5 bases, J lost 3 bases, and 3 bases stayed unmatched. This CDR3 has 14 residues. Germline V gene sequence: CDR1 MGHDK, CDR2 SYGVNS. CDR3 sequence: CASSREGIYNEQFF. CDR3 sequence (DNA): TGTGCCAGCAGTCGGGAGGGCATCTACAATGAGCAGTTCTTC.

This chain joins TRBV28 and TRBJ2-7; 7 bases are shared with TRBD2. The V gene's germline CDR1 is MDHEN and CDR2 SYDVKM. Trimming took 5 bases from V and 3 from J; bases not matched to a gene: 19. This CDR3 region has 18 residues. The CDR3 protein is CASSISPGIGASGYEQYF. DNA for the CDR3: TGTGCCAGCAGTATCAGCCCGGGGATCGGTGCTAGCGGCTACGAGCAGTACTTC.

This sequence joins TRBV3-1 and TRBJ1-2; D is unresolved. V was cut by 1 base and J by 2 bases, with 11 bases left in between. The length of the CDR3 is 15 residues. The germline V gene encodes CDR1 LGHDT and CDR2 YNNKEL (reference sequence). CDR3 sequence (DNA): TGTGCCAGCAGCCAAGCTCCAACCGGAAACTATGGCTACACCTTC. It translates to CASSQAPTGNYGYTF.

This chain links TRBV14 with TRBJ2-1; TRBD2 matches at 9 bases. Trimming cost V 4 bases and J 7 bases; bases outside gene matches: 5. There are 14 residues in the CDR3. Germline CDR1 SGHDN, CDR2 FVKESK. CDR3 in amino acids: CASSPFLAGNEQFF. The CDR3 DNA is TGTGCCAGCAGCCCATTTCTAGCGGGAAATGAGCAGTTCTTC.

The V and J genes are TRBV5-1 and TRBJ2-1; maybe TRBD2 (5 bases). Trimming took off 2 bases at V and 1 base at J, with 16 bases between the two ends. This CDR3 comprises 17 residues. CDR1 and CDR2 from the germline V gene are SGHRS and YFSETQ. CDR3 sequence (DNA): TGCGCCAGCAGCTTCGGGGTGGGAGTCCGATCCTACAATGAGCAGTTCTTC. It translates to CASSFGVGVRSYNEQFF.

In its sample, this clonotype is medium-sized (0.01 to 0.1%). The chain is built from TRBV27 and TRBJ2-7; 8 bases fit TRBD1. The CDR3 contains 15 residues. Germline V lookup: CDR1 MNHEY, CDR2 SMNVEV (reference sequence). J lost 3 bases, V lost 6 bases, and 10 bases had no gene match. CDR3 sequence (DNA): TGTGCCAGCAGCCACGGCGGACAGGGAGTCTACGAGCAGTACTTC. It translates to CASSHGGQGVYEQYF.

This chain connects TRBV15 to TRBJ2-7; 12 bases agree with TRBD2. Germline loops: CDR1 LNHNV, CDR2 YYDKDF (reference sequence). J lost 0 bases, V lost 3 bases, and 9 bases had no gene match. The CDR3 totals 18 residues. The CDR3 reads CATSSMTGTSGYSYEQYF. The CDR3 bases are TGTGCCACCAGCAGTATGACCGGGACTAGCGGGTACTCCTACGAGCAGTACTTC.

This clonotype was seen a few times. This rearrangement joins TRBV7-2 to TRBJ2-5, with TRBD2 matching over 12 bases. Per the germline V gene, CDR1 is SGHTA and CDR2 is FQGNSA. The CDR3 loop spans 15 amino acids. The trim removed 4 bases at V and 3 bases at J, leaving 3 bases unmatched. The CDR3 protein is CASSSRTSGKETQYF. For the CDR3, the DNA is TGTGCCAGCAGCTCACGGACTAGCGGGAAAGAGACCCAGTACTTC. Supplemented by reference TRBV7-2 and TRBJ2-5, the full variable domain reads GAGVSQSPSNKVTEKGKDVELRCDPISGHTALYWYRQSLGQGLEFLIYFQGNSAPDKSGLPSDRFSAERTGGSVSTLTIQRTQQEDSAVYLCASSSRTSGKETQYFGPGTRLLVL.

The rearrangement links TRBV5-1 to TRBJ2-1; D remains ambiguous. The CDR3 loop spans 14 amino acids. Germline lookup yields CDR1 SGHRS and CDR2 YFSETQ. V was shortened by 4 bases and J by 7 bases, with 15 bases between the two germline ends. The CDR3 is CASSEAEYMNEQFF. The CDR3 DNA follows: TGCGCCAGCAGCGAGGCCGAGTACATGAATGAGCAGTTCTTC.

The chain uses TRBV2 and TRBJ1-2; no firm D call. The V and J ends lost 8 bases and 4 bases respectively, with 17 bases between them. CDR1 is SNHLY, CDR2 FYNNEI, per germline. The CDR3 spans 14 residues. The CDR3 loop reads CASPNPTKGYGYTF. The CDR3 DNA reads TGTGCCAGCCCTAACCCAACAAAGGGCTATGGCTACACCTTC.

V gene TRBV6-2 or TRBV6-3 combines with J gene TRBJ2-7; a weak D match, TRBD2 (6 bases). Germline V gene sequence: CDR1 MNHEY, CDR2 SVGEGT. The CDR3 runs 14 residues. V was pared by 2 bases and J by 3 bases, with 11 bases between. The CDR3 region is CASSYGGTVYEQYF. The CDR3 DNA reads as TGTGCCAGCAGTTACGGCGGGACTGTCTACGAGCAGTACTTC.

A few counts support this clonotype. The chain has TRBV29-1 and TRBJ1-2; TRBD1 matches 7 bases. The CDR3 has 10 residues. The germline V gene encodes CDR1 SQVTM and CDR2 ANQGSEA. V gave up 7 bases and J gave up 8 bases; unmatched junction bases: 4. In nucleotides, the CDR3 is TGCAGCGCTGGGGACAGCGGCTACACCTTC. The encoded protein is CSAGDSGYTF.

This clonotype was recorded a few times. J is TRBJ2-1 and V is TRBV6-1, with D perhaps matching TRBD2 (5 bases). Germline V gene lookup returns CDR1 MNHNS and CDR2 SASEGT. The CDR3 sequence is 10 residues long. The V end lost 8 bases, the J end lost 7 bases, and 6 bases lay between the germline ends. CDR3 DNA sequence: TGTGCCAGCCGGAGGAATGAGCAGTTCTTC. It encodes CASRRNEQFF.

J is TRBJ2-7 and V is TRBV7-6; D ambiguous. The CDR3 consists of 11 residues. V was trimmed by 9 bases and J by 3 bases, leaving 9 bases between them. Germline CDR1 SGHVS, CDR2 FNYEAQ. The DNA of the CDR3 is TGTGCCAGTGACAATGGCTACGAGCAGTACTTC. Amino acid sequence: CASDNGYEQYF.

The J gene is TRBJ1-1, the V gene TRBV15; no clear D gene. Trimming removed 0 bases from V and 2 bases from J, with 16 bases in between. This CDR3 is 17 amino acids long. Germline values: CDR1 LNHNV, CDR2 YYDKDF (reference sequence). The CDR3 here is CATSRDAFLSSNTEAFF. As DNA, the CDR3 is TGTGCCACCAGCAGAGATGCGTTTTTGTCAAGCAACACTGAAGCTTTCTTT.

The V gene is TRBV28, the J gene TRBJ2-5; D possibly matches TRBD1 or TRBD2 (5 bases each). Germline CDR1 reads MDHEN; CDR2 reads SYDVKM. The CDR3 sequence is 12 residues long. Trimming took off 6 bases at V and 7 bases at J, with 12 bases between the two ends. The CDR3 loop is CASRRGAGTQYF. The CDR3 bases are TGTGCCAGCAGACGGGGCGCGGGGACCCAGTACTTC. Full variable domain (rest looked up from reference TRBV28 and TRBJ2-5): DVKVTQSSRYLVKRTGEKVFLECVQDMDHENMFWYRQDPGLGLRLIYFSYDVKMKEKGDIPEGYSVSREKKERFSLILESASTNQTSMYLCASRRGAGTQYFGPGTRLLVL.

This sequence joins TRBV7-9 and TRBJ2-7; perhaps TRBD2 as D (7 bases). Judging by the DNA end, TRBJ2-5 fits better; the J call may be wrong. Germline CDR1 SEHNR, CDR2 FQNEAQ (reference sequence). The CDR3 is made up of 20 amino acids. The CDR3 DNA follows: TGTGCCAGCAGCTTGCCCTCCGCATGGGGCAGGGAGGGGGACCAAGAGACCCAGTACTTC. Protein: CASSLPSAWGREGDQETQYF.

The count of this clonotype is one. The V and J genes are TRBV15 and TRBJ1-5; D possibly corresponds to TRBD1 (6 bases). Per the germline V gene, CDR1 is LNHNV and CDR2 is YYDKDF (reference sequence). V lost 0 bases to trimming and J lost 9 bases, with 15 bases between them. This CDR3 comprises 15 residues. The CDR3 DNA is TGTGCCACCAGCAGAGACGCTGCAGGGGTTTGGCCCCAGCATTTT. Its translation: CATSRDAAGVWPQHF. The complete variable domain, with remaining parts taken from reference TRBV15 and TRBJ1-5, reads DAMVIQNPRYQVTQFGKPVTLSCSQTLNHNVMYWYQQKSSQAPKLLFHYYDKDFNNEADTPDNFQSRRPNTSFCFLDIRSPGLGDTAMYLCATSRDAAGVWPQHFGDGTRLSIL.

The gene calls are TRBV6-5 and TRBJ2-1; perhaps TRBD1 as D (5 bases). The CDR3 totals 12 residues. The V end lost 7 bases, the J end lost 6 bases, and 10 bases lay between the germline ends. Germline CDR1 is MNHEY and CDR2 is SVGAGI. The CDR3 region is CASTGFTNEQFF. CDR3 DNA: TGTGCCAGCACAGGGTTCACCAATGAGCAGTTCTTC.